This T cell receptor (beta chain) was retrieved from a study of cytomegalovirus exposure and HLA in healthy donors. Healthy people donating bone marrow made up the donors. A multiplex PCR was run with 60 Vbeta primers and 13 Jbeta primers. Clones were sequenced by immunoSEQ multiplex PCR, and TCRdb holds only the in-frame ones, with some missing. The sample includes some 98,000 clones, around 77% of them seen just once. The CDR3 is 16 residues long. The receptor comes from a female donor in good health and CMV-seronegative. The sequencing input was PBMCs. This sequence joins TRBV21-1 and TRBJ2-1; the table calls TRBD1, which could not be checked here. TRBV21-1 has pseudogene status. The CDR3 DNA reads TGTGCCAGCAGCCCCCGAGAGGACCAGTCCAGGGATGAGCAGTTCTTC. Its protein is CASSPREDQSRDEQFF.